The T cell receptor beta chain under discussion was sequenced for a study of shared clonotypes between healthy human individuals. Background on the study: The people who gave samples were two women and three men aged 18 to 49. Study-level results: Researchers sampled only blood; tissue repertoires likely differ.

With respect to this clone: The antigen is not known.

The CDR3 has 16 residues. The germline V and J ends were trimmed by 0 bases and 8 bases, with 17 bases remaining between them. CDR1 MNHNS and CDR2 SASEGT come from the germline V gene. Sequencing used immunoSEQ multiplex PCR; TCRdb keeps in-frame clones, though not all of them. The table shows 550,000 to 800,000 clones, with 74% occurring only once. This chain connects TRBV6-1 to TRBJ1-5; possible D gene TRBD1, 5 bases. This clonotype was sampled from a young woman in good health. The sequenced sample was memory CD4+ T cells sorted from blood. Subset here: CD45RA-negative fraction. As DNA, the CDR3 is TGTGCCAGCAGTGAAGCATGGGGCCCGGGTAGAGAGCCCCAGCATTTT. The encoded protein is CASSEAWGPGREPQHF.